The 21 T cell receptor beta chains listed next were all sequenced from one sample in a study of blood T cell repertoires in COVID-19. The data were produced by immunoSEQ multiplex PCR, yet TCRdb's version contains in-frame clones alone and is incomplete. The data contain 200,000 to 300,000 clones, 84% of them seen just once; the ten biggest clones take up 8% to 9.5%. Sequenced input: peripheral blood. All receptors derive from a human donor in a cohort sampled during active COVID-19.

The V call is TRBV28, the J call TRBJ1-5; 9 nucleotides match TRBD1. CDR1 is MDHEN and CDR2 is SYDVKM in the germline V gene. This CDR3 has 17 residues. The V gene end was trimmed by 6 bases and the J gene end by 0 bases; junction bases not matched to a gene: 9. The CDR3 here is CASRGGTGFHSNQPQHF. The CDR3, as DNA: TGTGCCAGCAGGGGGGGGACAGGGTTTCATAGCAATCAGCCCCAGCATTTT.

Only a few counts were recorded for this clone. This chain links TRBV9 with TRBJ2-5; 9 bases align to TRBD2. The germline V gene has CDR1 SGDLS and CDR2 YYNGEE. This CDR3 comprises 14 residues. After removal of 0 bases from V and 5 bases from J, the junction contained 2 bases not matched to a gene. The CDR3 DNA sequence: TGTGCCAGCAGCGTAGGCGGGAGGGACGAGACCCAGTACTTC. Protein product: CASSVGGRDETQYF.

The rearrangement links TRBV3-1 (or the pseudogene TRBV3-2) to TRBJ1-6; tentatively, D is TRBD1 (6 bases). CDR1 and CDR2 from the germline V gene are LGHDT and YNNKEL (reference sequence). The V end lost 0 bases, the J end lost 12 bases, and 9 bases lay between the germline ends. The CDR3 loop spans 13 amino acids. The CDR3 is CASSQDLRGPLHF. The CDR3, as DNA: TGTGCCAGCAGCCAAGATCTCAGGGGACCCCTCCACTTT.

The V and J genes are TRBV5-1 and TRBJ1-1, with 7 nucleotides matching TRBD1. The CDR3 totals 13 residues. The J segment lost 8 bases and the V segment lost 1 base, leaving 5 bases of the junction unmatched. The germline gives CDR1 SGHRS, CDR2 YFSETQ. The CDR3 bases are TGCGCCAGCAGCTTGATGGTACAGGGGGAAGCTTTCTTT. Translating gives CASSLMVQGEAFF.

V and J are TRBV7-9 and TRBJ1-1, with 11 bases identical to TRBD1. Germline CDR1 SEHNR, CDR2 FQNEAQ (reference sequence). The CDR3 sequence is 15 residues long. V lost 8 bases to trimming and J lost 4 bases; unmatched junction nucleotides: 9. The CDR3 region has the DNA TGTGCCAGCGGCAGGGTAGGGACAGGGGGCACTGAAGCTTTCTTT. The encoded protein is CASGRVGTGGTEAFF.

V usage is TRBV9 and J usage is TRBJ1-2; 7 bases align to TRBD1. There are 15 residues in the CDR3. Germline loops: CDR1 SGDLS, CDR2 YYNGEE. Trimming at V came to 6 bases and at J to 3 bases, leaving 11 bases not matched to a gene. The CDR3 loop reads CASTPTGQRDYGYTF. CDR3 nucleotide sequence: TGTGCCAGCACCCCCACGGGACAGAGAGACTATGGCTACACCTTC.

The rearrangement uses TRBV4-2 and TRBJ1-6; D ambiguous. Trimming pared 0 bases from V and 11 bases from J, leaving 17 bases between. CDR1 is LGHNA, CDR2 YNFKEQ, per germline. There are 16 residues in the CDR3. CDR3 nucleotide sequence: TGTGCCAGCAGCCAAGATGCATCCTTGGGCTGGCCACCCCTCCACTTT. It codes for CASSQDASLGWPPLHF.

The genes are TRBV5-8 and TRBJ2-7, with D perhaps TRBD2 (6 bases). Germline V lookup: CDR1 SGHTS, CDR2 YDEGEE. V lost 0 bases to trimming and J lost 2 bases, with 9 bases between them. CDR3 size: 14 residues. This chain's CDR3 is CASSLGPGAYEQYF. In nucleotides, the CDR3 is TGTGCCAGCAGCTTGGGCCCGGGGGCCTACGAGCAGTACTTC.

The CDR3 nucleotides are TGTGCCAGCAGCGAATCACAGGGTACTAATGAAAAACTGTTTTTT. It translates to CASSESQGTNEKLFF. The chain couples TRBV21-1 to TRBJ1-4; TRBD1, the table's D call, lacks a check against the DNA. TRBV21-1 is listed as a pseudogene. The CDR3 spans 15 residues.

V is TRBV6-4 and J is TRBJ2-2; perhaps TRBD2 as D (6 bases). Germline loops: CDR1 MRHNA, CDR2 SNTAGT. Trimming removed 3 bases at V and 1 base at J, with 12 bases between. The CDR3 has 16 amino acids. The CDR3 region is CASSEMGGLNTGELFF. CDR3 DNA sequence: TGTGCCAGCAGTGAAATGGGGGGACTGAACACCGGGGAGCTGTTTTTT.

The chain carries TRBV5-4 and TRBJ2-5; weak D call: TRBD2 (5 bases). Germline V gives CDR1 SGHNT, CDR2 YYREEE (reference sequence). CDR3 length: 13 residues. Trimming removed 3 bases at V and 5 bases at J, with 11 bases between. The CDR3 DNA sequence: TGTGCCAGCAGCTCGGACTCCCATGAGACCCAGTACTTC. Its translation: CASSSDSHETQYF.

This clone has just one count. CDR3 protein: CASSYTGTDTQYF. The CDR3 bases are TGTGCCAGCAGTTACACCGGGACAGATACGCAGTATTTT. The rearrangement links TRBV6-6 to TRBJ2-3; D call uncertain. Trimming removed 2 bases at V and 3 bases at J, with 6 bases between. The germline V gene has CDR1 MNHNY and CDR2 SVGAGI (reference sequence). The CDR3 has 13 residues.

The J gene is TRBJ2-3, the V gene TRBV19, with D tentatively TRBD1 (5 bases). CDR3 length: 15 amino acids. Trimming took 9 bases from V and 4 from J, leaving 20 bases between them. Looked up from germline, CDR1 is LNHDA and CDR2 is SQIVND (reference sequence). Here the CDR3 DNA reads TGTGCCAGCAGCCCCGACGGCGAAGGGGCAGATACGCAGTATTTT. This codes for CASSPDGEGADTQYF.

This chain uses TRBV5-1 with TRBJ1-2, with no clear D. The CDR3 is made up of 12 amino acids. Germline assignment: CDR1 SGHRS and CDR2 YFSETQ. Trimming cost V 3 bases and J 5 bases, with 8 bases left between them. The CDR3 protein is CASSSEGYGYTF. The CDR3 DNA is TGCGCCAGCAGCTCCGAGGGATATGGCTACACCTTC.

The rearrangement links TRBV20-1 to TRBJ1-1; possibly TRBD1 for D (5 bases). V dropped 3 bases and J dropped 5 bases, with 13 bases sitting between them. Germline CDR1 and CDR2: DFQATT and SNEGSKA (reference sequence). This CDR3 has 13 amino acids. CDR3 protein: CSASIDSVTEAFF. The CDR3 DNA reads as TGCAGTGCTAGTATAGACAGCGTTACTGAAGCTTTCTTT.

The V and J genes are TRBV14 and TRBJ2-5; D possibly corresponds to TRBD1 (6 bases). This CDR3 spans 14 amino acids. With 2 bases removed from V and 0 bases from J, the gap between germline ends came to 7 bases. Germline values: CDR1 SGHDN, CDR2 FVKESK. CDR3 region: CASSQTGYQETQYF. The CDR3 coding sequence is TGTGCCAGCAGCCAAACAGGGTACCAAGAGACCCAGTACTTC.

This clone was counted once. This chain joins TRBV9 and TRBJ2-1, with D maybe TRBD2 (5 bases). The CDR3 extends over 13 amino acids. The germline CDR1 and CDR2 sequences are SGDLS and YYNGEE. V was cut by 3 bases and J by 5 bases, with 9 bases left in between. The CDR3 loop is CASSELVNNEQFF. DNA for the CDR3: TGTGCCAGCAGCGAACTAGTTAACAATGAGCAGTTCTTC.

The rearrangement uses TRBV7-2 and TRBJ1-4; D uncertain. CDR1 is SGHTA, CDR2 FQGNSA, per germline. The V gene lost 1 base and the J gene lost 8 bases, with 14 bases spanning the gap. CDR3 length equals 15 residues. The CDR3, as DNA: TGTGCCAGCAGCTTAGTCGGCAGGATGGGCGAAAAACTGTTTTTT. It encodes CASSLVGRMGEKLFF.

The gene calls are TRBV6-5 and TRBJ2-2; tentative D call: TRBD2 (5 bases). Germline V gene data show CDR1 as MNHEY and CDR2 as SVGAGI. Trimming removed 7 bases at V and 6 bases at J, with 15 bases between. The CDR3 extends over 14 amino acids. CDR3 coding DNA: TGTGCCAGCACTTTGGACTGGGCCCCCGGGGAGCTGTTTTTT. It yields the protein CASTLDWAPGELFF.

The chain has TRBV19 and TRBJ2-3; tentatively, D is TRBD1 (5 bases). Deletions cut 6 bases from V and 3 bases from J, with 19 bases between. The germline gives CDR1 LNHDA, CDR2 SQIVND (reference sequence). The CDR3 covers 16 residues. The DNA of the CDR3 is TGTGCCAGTAGCCCCCGGCTAGTGGGGCGGACAGATACGCAGTATTTT. Translation: CASSPRLVGRTDTQYF.

This clone was seen only once. The chain couples TRBV15 to TRBJ1-5; no firm D call. The CDR3 spans 13 residues. Germline CDR1 and CDR2: LNHNV and YYDKDF (reference sequence). V was trimmed by 5 bases and J by 8 bases, leaving 13 bases between them. DNA of the CDR3: TGTGCCACCAGCCCTAGTGTTTCGAAGCCCCAGCATTTT. Its protein product is CATSPSVSKPQHF.